This T cell receptor beta chain was found in a study of post-analysis software for immune sequencing data. Study outcomes and limitations: TRBV5-6, TRBV5-1 and TRBV20-1 were among four to six TRBV segments more frequent in patients than controls.

On this clonotype: Antigen unknown.

This CDR3 is built from 14 residues. The germline gives CDR1 SQVTM, CDR2 ANQGSEA. V shed 0 bases and J 3 bases; nucleotides not matched to a gene: 4. TCR beta cDNA libraries included unique molecular identifiers. TCRdb ran MiXCR on the PCR reads and lists one entry per CDR3 protein. The data show roughly 800,000 distinct CDR3 sequences, roughly 50% seen once. Sequencing used blood. The chain carries TRBV29-1 and TRBJ1-2; 7 bases agree with TRBD1. The source of this sequence is a girl between 10 and 17 years old with multiple sclerosis. CDR3: CSVEETQGHYGYTF. The CDR3 nucleotides read TGCAGCGTTGAAGAAACACAGGGGCACTATGGCTACACCTTC. Looking up the rest from reference TRBV29-1 and TRBJ1-2 gives the full variable domain: SAVISQKPSRDICQRGTSLTIQCQVDSQVTMMFWYRQQPGQSLTLIATANQGSEATYESGFVIDKFPISRPNLTFSTLTVSNMSPEDSSIYLCSVEETQGHYGYTFGSGTRLTVV.